The sample holds one count of the clone carrying this T cell receptor beta chain. This specimen comes from a study of blood T cell repertoires in COVID-19. Original processing notes: Reference gene primer amplification gave nucleated cell count estimates. Libraries were prepared by immunoSEQ multiplex PCR; TCRdb keeps only in-frame clonotypes and omits some of them. The V and J calls and clone size come from that table; D and trimming were worked out from the DNA. The table lists some 300,000 clones, 86% of them singletons. Germline CDR1 reads LNHDA; CDR2 reads SQIVND (reference sequence). There are 16 residues in the CDR3. Trimming at V came to 11 bases and at J to 2 bases, leaving 10 bases not matched to a gene.

The source of this sequence is a woman aged 70-85 years with COVID-19, enrolled during active disease. Sequencing was performed on peripheral blood. The chain joins TRBV19 to TRBJ2-2; 11 nucleotides agree with TRBD2. The CDR3 nucleotides are TGTGCCTCCCGGAGTAGCGGGGGGGGAAACACCGGGGAGCTGTTTTTT. It specifies CASRSSGGGNTGELFF.